This TCR beta chain stems from a study of CD8 T cells in Susac syndrome. This CDR3 is built from 13 residues. Unmatched junction bases numbered 5, after V lost 7 bases and J lost 5 bases. Germline CDR1 SNHLY, CDR2 FYNNEI. Random hexamers served to reverse transcribe about 0.45 to 1 ug RNA. TCRdb re-derived calls from the immunoSEQ multiplex PCR reads in MiXCR, one entry per CDR3 protein. The repertoire holds 150,000 to 200,000 distinct CDR3 sequences, with 85% to 95% as singletons. This receptor was obtained from a human donor with Susac syndrome. The sequencing sample was made of CD4+ T cells from PBMCs. This chain links TRBV2 with TRBJ1-1; 9 bases match TRBD1. The CDR3 DNA sequence: TGTGCCAGCATGAGGGACAGGGAAACTGAAGCTTTCTTT. Translated, it gives CASMRDRETEAFF.